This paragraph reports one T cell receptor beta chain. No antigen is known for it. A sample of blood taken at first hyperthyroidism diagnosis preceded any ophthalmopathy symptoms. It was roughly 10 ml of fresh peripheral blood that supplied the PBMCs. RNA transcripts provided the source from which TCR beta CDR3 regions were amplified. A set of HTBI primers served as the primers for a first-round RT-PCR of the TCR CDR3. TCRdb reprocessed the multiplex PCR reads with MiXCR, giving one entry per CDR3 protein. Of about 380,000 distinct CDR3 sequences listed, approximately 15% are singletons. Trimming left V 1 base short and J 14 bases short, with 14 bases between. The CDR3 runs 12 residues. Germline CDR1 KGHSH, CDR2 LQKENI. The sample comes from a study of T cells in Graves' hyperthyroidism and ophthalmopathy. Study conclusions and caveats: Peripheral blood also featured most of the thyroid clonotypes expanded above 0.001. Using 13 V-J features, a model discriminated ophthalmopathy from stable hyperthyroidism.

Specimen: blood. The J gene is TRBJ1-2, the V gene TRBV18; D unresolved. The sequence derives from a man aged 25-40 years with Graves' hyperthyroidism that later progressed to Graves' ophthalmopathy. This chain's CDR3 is CASSPLRGYETF. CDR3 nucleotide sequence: TGTGCCAGCTCACCACTGCGGGGTTATGAAACCTTC.